This TCR beta chain comes out of a study of blood T cell repertoires in COVID-19. On the study more broadly: The study drew acute and convalescent COVID-19 samples from the United States, Italy and Spain. Sources were T cells, B-cell-depleted T cells, or PBMCs; the material itself was cDNA or gDNA.

Study processing details: Estimated nucleated cell counts came from reference gene primer amplification. Clones were read by immunoSEQ multiplex PCR, and TCRdb kept only the in-frame ones, dropping some. V and J calls plus clone size are reproduced from that table; the DNA served to infer D and trimming. The profile shows a few hundred thousand clones, about 86% of them singletons. Per the germline V gene, CDR1 is LGHDT and CDR2 is YNNKEL (reference sequence). The V and J ends lost 1 base and 6 bases respectively, with 9 bases between them. The CDR3 has 13 amino acids. This clone was picked up a small number of times.

Input material: peripheral blood. The sequence was collected from a man between 18 and 35 years old with active or convalescent COVID-19. V gene TRBV3-1 (or the pseudogene TRBV3-2) combines with J gene TRBJ1-2; no clear D gene. Here the CDR3 reads CASSQGVRDGYTF. The CDR3 DNA reads TGTGCCAGCAGCCAAGGGGTTCGGGATGGCTACACCTTC.